This T cell receptor beta chain was documented in a study of blood T cell repertoires in COVID-19. Study at large: PBMCs, B-cell-depleted T cells, or T cells were the source of the cDNA or gDNA that made up the material.

Measured with immunoSEQ multiplex PCR; TCRdb has only the in-frame clones, and not every one. This table holds roughly 180,000 clones, roughly nine tenths found once. The CDR3 runs to 16 residues. Per the germline V gene, CDR1 is LNHDA and CDR2 is SQIVND (reference sequence). Trimming removed 3 bases from V and 2 bases from J, with 17 bases in between. A single count supports this clone. Sample: peripheral blood. J is TRBJ2-7 and V is TRBV19; no reliable D call. The source of this sequence is a man between 65 and 85 years old with active or convalescent COVID-19. The CDR3: CASSIGSGWKPYEQYF. For the CDR3, the DNA is TGTGCCAGTAGTATTGGATCGGGTTGGAAACCCTACGAGCAGTACTTC.